The 21 T cell receptor beta chains below come from one sample, sequenced in a study of blood T cell repertoires in COVID-19 (dated by TCRdb to between 2020 and 2021). Libraries were constructed by the immunoSEQ multiplex PCR assay. TCRdb provides this immuneACCESS table in a form limited to in-frame rearrangements. Some clones are lacking; in checked studies, under half of them reflect an unresolved V gene, and why the rest are absent is not known. The sample has some 220,000 clones on record, 65% to 90% of them singletons. The top ten clones comprise more than 4.5% of the sample. Sequenced input: peripheral blood. Receptors were obtained from a middle-aged man with COVID-19, enrolled during active disease.

This chain joins TRBV6-5 and TRBJ2-2; perhaps TRBD1 as D (5 bases). This CDR3 has 12 residues. Looked up from germline, CDR1 is MNHEY and CDR2 is SVGAGI. Trimming took 7 bases from V and 7 from J, leaving 10 bases between them. The CDR3 DNA sequence: TGTGCCAGCACTGCAGGGTACGGGGAGCTGTTTTTT. Translating gives CASTAGYGELFF.

This clone was detected a few times. The chain uses TRBV4-2 and TRBJ1-1, with 8 bases matching TRBD1. CDR1 is LGHNA, CDR2 YNFKEQ, per germline. CDR3 length: 14 amino acids. Trimming cost V 3 bases and J 5 bases; bases outside gene matches: 5. The CDR3 bases are TGTGCCAGCAGCCACGCAACAGGGGGTACTGAAGCTTTCTTT. Translating it yields CASSHATGGTEAFF.

The chain has TRBV21-1 and TRBJ1-1; no DNA check was done on the table's D call, TRBD1. TRBV21-1 constitutes a pseudogene. There are 14 residues in the CDR3. This CDR3 reads CASSRGRGRTEAFF. Written as DNA, the CDR3 is TGTGCCAGCAGCAGGGGAAGGGGGCGGACTGAAGCTTTCTTT.

The J gene is TRBJ2-2, the V gene TRBV28; the D gene is possibly TRBD2 (5 bases). Looked up from germline, CDR1 is MDHEN and CDR2 is SYDVKM. V was trimmed by 3 bases and J by 3 bases, leaving 11 bases between them. The CDR3 contains 15 residues. The CDR3 DNA follows: TGTGCCAGCAGTTTTTTCACCGGGGACACCGGGGAGCTGTTTTTT. It specifies CASSFFTGDTGELFF.

V gene TRBV7-2 combines with J gene TRBJ2-1, with 10 bases aligning to TRBD2. After removal of 4 bases from V and 4 bases from J, the junction contained 4 bases not matched to a gene. The CDR3 extends over 15 amino acids. Germline CDR1 reads SGHTA; CDR2 reads FQGNSA. CDR3 region: CASSSGLASYNEQFF. For the CDR3, the DNA is TGTGCCAGCAGCTCGGGACTAGCGTCATACAATGAGCAGTTCTTC.

The CDR3: CASRDSYDSPLHF. The CDR3 DNA follows: TGTGCCAGCAGGGACAGTTATGATTCACCCCTCCACTTT. The chain uses TRBV6-1 and TRBJ1-6; perhaps TRBD1 as D (6 bases). Trimming removed 6 bases at V and 8 bases at J, with 11 bases between. The CDR3 runs to 13 residues. Per the germline V gene, CDR1 is MNHNS and CDR2 is SASEGT.

V is TRBV19 and J is TRBJ2-2; TRBD2 might be the D (5 bases). Germline V gives CDR1 LNHDA, CDR2 SQIVND (reference sequence). With 6 bases removed from V and 5 bases from J, the gap between germline ends came to 19 bases. This CDR3 is 16 amino acids long. CDR3 sequence: CASSHLRDSGTGELFF. The CDR3 DNA is TGTGCCAGTAGCCACCTCCGGGATTCAGGAACCGGGGAGCTGTTTTTT.

V gene TRBV12-3 or TRBV12-4 combines with J gene TRBJ2-7; 9 bases fit TRBD1. Trimming at V came to 5 bases and at J to 12 bases, leaving 5 bases not matched to a gene. This CDR3 region has 11 residues. The CDR3 DNA sequence: TGTGCCAGCAGTCCCGGGACAGGGACGTACTTC. Translation: CASSPGTGTYF.

In nucleotides, the CDR3 is TGTGCCAGCAGCCCGGAGGACAGGGTTCGGTACGAGCAGTACTTC. Translating it yields CASSPEDRVRYEQYF. This chain joins TRBV7-2 and TRBJ2-7; 8 bases are a match to TRBD1. Looked up from germline, CDR1 is SGHTA and CDR2 is FQGNSA. J lost 4 bases, V lost 5 bases, and 10 bases had no gene match. There are 15 residues in the CDR3.

V usage is TRBV19 and J usage is TRBJ1-1, with TRBD1 matching over 10 bases. From germline, CDR1 is LNHDA and CDR2 SQIVND (reference sequence). The CDR3 contains 13 residues. Trimming removed 8 bases from V and 6 bases from J; junction bases left unmatched: 6. The CDR3 loop is CASCPTGGSEAFF. The CDR3, as DNA: TGTGCCAGTTGCCCGACAGGGGGCTCTGAAGCTTTCTTT.

The chain carries TRBV12-3 or TRBV12-4 and TRBJ1-2; D might be TRBD1 (5 bases). The CDR3 totals 13 residues. V was cut by 7 bases and J by 4 bases, with 13 bases left in between. The CDR3 loop is CASMIGGTYGYTF. The CDR3 coding sequence is TGTGCCAGCATGATCGGGGGTACCTATGGCTACACCTTC.

There are a few counts of this clone. The chain has TRBV6-5 and TRBJ2-2; D may be TRBD1 (6 bases). The germline gives CDR1 MNHEY, CDR2 SVGAGI. Trimming stripped 6 bases from V and 1 base from J, with 9 bases between. This CDR3 contains 14 residues. CDR3 sequence reads: CASRSQGNTGELFF. The CDR3 DNA is TGTGCCAGCAGGTCACAGGGGAACACCGGGGAGCTGTTTTTT.

V and J are TRBV4-1 and TRBJ2-7; possibly TRBD1 for D (6 bases). The germline CDR1 and CDR2 sequences are MGHRA and YSYEKL. Trimming pared 1 base from V and 6 bases from J, leaving 25 bases between. The CDR3 is made up of 18 amino acids. CDR3: CASSQGSAGQLRGSEQYF. CDR3 DNA sequence: TGCGCCAGCAGCCAAGGGTCTGCCGGACAGTTGAGAGGCTCCGAGCAGTACTTC.

The chain joins TRBV6-2 or TRBV6-3 to TRBJ1-2; 10 positions agree with TRBD1. The CDR3 consists of 14 residues. The germline gives CDR1 MNHEY, CDR2 SVGEGT. The trim removed 6 bases at V and 7 bases at J, leaving 8 bases unmatched. This chain's CDR3 is CASSYRQGASGYTF. The CDR3 DNA reads as TGTGCCAGCAGCTATAGACAGGGGGCGAGTGGCTACACCTTC.

The rearrangement links TRBV7-9 to TRBJ1-1, with D tentatively TRBD1 (6 bases). CDR3 length equals 13 residues. Between the trimmed V and J ends, which lost 3 bases and 3 bases, there was a span of 8 bases. CDR1 is SEHNR, CDR2 FQNEAQ, per germline (reference sequence). The CDR3 spells CASSLGTYTEAFF. In DNA form, the CDR3 reads TGTGCCAGCAGCTTGGGGACATACACTGAAGCTTTCTTT.

This chain uses TRBV3-1 (or the pseudogene TRBV3-2) with TRBJ1-2, with D perhaps TRBD1 (5 bases). V lost 3 bases to trimming and J lost 9 bases, with 17 bases between them. This CDR3 has 14 residues. The germline CDR1 and CDR2 sequences are LGHDT and YNNKEL (reference sequence). The CDR3: CASSHSTGDRSYTF. CDR3 nucleotide sequence: TGTGCCAGCAGCCATTCGACGGGGGATCGGAGCTACACCTTC.

V is TRBV28 and J is TRBJ2-7; 9 nucleotides line up with TRBD1. Losses at the gene ends were 2 bases for V and 3 bases for J; bases not matched to a gene: 8. The CDR3 is made up of 16 amino acids. The germline V gene encodes CDR1 MDHEN and CDR2 SYDVKM. Here the CDR3 DNA reads TGTGCCAGCAGTTTACTCCCGGGACAGGGTATCTACGAGCAGTACTTC. This sequence encodes CASSLLPGQGIYEQYF.

This clone has only a few counts. The chain recombines TRBV5-5 with TRBJ1-4; 8 positions agree with TRBD1. CDR3 length: 17 amino acids. CDR1 is SGHKS, CDR2 YYEKEE, per germline (reference sequence). V lost 2 bases to trimming and J lost 5 bases; unmatched junction nucleotides: 11. The CDR3 region has the DNA TGTGCCAGCAGCTTCGTGTTGAGGACAGGGCCGAATGAAAAACTGTTTTTT. Its translation is CASSFVLRTGPNEKLFF. The full variable domain, its missing parts supplied by reference TRBV5-5 and TRBJ1-4, is DAGVTQSPTHLIKTRGQQVTLRCSPISGHKSVSWYQQVLGQGPQFIFQYYEKEERGRGNFPDRFSARQFPNYSSELNVNALLLGDSALYLCASSFVLRTGPNEKLFFGSGTQLSVL.

The chain joins TRBV4-1 to TRBJ2-3; 9 positions agree with TRBD2. The CDR3 is 17 amino acids. Germline CDR1 reads MGHRA; CDR2 reads YSYEKL. After removal of 1 base from V and 2 bases from J, the junction contained 7 bases not matched to a gene. DNA for the CDR3: TGCGCCAGCAGCCAAGGAACAAGCGGGGGGCCCACAGATACGCAGTATTTT. Amino acid sequence: CASSQGTSGGPTDTQYF.

The sample holds a few counts of this clone. The chain combines TRBV13 with TRBJ2-1; 11 nucleotides line up with TRBD2. V dropped 2 bases and J dropped 0; count of bases not matched to a gene: 9. The germline CDR1 and CDR2 sequences are PRHDT and FYEKMQ (reference sequence). The CDR3 contains 19 residues. The DNA of the CDR3 is TGTGCCAGCAGCTTATTCCTAACTAGCGGGGGACTCTCCTACAATGAGCAGTTCTTC. This encodes CASSLFLTSGGLSYNEQFF.

The V and J genes are TRBV5-1 and TRBJ2-3, with 8 bases aligning to TRBD2. Trimming cost V 6 bases and J 1 base; bases outside gene matches: 4. Germline V gene lookup returns CDR1 SGHRS and CDR2 YFSETQ. The CDR3 is made up of 14 amino acids. CDR3 loop: CASNRRGGTDTQYF. In DNA, the CDR3 is TGCGCCAGCAATCGGCGGGGGGGCACAGATACGCAGTATTTT.